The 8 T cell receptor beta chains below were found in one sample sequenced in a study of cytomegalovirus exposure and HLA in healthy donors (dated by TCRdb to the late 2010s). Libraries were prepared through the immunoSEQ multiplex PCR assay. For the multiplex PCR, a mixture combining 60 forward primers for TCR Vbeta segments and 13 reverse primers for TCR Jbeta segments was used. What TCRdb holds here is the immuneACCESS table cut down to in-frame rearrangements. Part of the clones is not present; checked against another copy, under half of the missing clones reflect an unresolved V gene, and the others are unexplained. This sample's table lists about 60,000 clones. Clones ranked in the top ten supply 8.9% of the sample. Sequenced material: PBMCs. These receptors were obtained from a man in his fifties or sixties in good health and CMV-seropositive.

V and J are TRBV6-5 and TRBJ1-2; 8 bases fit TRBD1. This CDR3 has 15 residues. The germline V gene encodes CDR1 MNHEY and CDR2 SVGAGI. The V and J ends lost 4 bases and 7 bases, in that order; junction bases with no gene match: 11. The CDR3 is CASSLIGQGPTGYTF. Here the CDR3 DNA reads TGTGCCAGCAGTTTGATTGGACAGGGCCCTACTGGCTACACCTTC.

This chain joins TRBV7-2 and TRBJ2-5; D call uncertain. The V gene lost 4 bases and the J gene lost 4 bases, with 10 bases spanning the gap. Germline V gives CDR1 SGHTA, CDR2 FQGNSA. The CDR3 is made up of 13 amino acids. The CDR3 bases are TGTGCCAGCAGCTCTCCTAACGGAGAGACCCAGTACTTC. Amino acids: CASSSPNGETQYF.

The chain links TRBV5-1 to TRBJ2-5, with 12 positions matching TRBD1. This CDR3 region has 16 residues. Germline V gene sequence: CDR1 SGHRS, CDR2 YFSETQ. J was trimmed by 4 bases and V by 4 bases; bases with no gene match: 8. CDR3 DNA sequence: TGCGCCAGCAGCGCCTCCGGGACAGGGGGCAGAGAGACCCAGTACTTC. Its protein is CASSASGTGGRETQYF.

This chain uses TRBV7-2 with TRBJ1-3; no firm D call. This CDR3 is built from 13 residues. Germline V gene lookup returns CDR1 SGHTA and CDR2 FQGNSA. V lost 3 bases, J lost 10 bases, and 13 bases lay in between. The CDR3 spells CASSFSTSGTIYF. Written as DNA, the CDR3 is TGTGCCAGCAGCTTCTCAACCTCGGGGACCATATATTTT.

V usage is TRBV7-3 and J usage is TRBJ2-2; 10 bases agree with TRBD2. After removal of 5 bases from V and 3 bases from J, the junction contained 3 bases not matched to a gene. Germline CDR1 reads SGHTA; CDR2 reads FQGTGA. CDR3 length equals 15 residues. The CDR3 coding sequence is TGTGCCAGCAGCCCTAGCGGGGGTCACACCGGGGAGCTGTTTTTT. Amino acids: CASSPSGGHTGELFF.

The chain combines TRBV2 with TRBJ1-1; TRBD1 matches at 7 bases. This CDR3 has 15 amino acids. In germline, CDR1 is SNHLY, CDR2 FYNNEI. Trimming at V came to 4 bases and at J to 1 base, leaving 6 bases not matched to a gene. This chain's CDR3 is CASSAVQGPNTEAFF. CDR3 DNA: TGTGCCAGCAGTGCCGTACAGGGGCCGAACACTGAAGCTTTCTTT. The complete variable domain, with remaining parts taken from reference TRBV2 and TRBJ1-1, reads EPEVTQTPSHQVTQMGQEVILRCVPISNHLYFYWYRQILGQKVEFLVSFYNNEISEKSEIFDDQFSVERPDGSNFTLKIRSTKLEDSAMYFCASSAVQGPNTEAFFGQGTRLTVV.

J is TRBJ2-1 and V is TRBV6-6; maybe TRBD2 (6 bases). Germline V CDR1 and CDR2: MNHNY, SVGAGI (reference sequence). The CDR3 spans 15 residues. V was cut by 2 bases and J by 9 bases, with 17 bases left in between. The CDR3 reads CASSYGRTAPSEQFF. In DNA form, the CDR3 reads TGTGCCAGCAGTTACGGGAGGACCGCCCCTAGTGAGCAGTTCTTC.

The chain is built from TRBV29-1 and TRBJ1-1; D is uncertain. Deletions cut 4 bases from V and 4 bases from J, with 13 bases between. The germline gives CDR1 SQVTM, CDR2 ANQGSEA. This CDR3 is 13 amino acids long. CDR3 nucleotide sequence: TGCAGCGTTGCCCGGGTAGGAAGCACTGAAGCTTTCTTT. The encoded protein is CSVARVGSTEAFF.